The next 28 T cell receptor beta chains were all read from a single sample in a study of beta chain features in type 1 diabetes. What was sequenced were expressed TCRB transcripts, since all of the isolated RNA had been reverse transcribed. The method was immunoSEQ multiplex PCR; TCRdb's version includes in-frame clones alone and lacks a portion of them. The sample contains roughly 300,000 clones, approximately 14% of which appear only once. The source material was central memory CD4+ T cells from blood. Receptors originate from a man aged 25-45 years in good health.

This clone was picked up a small number of times. The same CDR3 also results from other DNA sequences found in this sample. The rearrangement uses TRBV20-1 and TRBJ2-7; 7 positions agree with TRBD2. In germline, CDR1 is DFQATT, CDR2 SNEGSKA (reference sequence). CDR3 size: 11 residues. Trimming took 8 bases from V and 7 from J; bases not matched to a gene: 8. DNA of the CDR3: TGCAGTCCCGAGCGGGATCAAGAGCAGTACGTC. Translating it yields CSPERDQEQYV.

This clone has at least ten counts. The chain carries TRBV21-1 and TRBJ2-7; the DNA was not compared with TRBD1, the D call given in the table. TRBV21-1 is assigned pseudogene status. The CDR3 runs to 12 residues. For the CDR3, the DNA is TGTGCCAGCAGCGTTAGACAGGGCCGACAGTACGTC. This codes for CASSVRQGRQYV.

In this sample, this clone turned up a few times. The chain joins TRBV29-1 to TRBJ2-1; D call uncertain. With 3 bases removed from V and 7 bases from J, the gap between germline ends came to 16 bases. The CDR3 covers 14 residues. Per germline, CDR1 SQVTM and CDR2 ANQGSEA. This CDR3 is CSVDDGKKLNEQFF. CDR3 DNA sequence: TGCAGCGTTGACGACGGCAAAAAACTGAATGAGCAGTTCTTC.

This clone occurred a few times. The rearrangement links TRBV9 to TRBJ2-5, with 9 bases identical to TRBD2. The CDR3 is 16 amino acids. Unmatched junction bases numbered 14, after V lost 6 bases and J lost 5 bases. The germline CDR1 and CDR2 sequences are SGDLS and YYNGEE. The CDR3 reads CASTTGRASGVETQYF. In nucleotides, the CDR3 is TGTGCCAGCACTACCGGTCGGGCTAGCGGGGTTGAGACCCAGTACTTC.

This clone was picked up many times. V and J are TRBV6-5 and TRBJ1-2; the D is unclear. Trimming shortened V by 6 bases and J by 6 bases, and 8 bases separated the two germline ends. CDR1 and CDR2 from the germline V gene are MNHEY and SVGAGI. CDR3 size: 11 residues. CDR3 residues: CASRDADGYTF. CDR3 DNA: TGTGCCAGCAGGGATGCTGATGGCTACACCTTC.

The rearrangement links TRBV30 to TRBJ2-3, with 9 positions matching TRBD2. Germline loops: CDR1 GTSNPN, CDR2 SVGIG (reference sequence). V lost 5 bases to trimming and J lost 5 bases; unmatched junction nucleotides: 11. The length of the CDR3 is 15 residues. In DNA form, the CDR3 reads TGTGCCTGGGATAGCGGGAGCAATGGGAAAGATACGCAGTATTTT. Protein: CAWDSGSNGKDTQYF.

This clone has just a few counts. The chain employs TRBV2 and TRBJ2-5; the D is unclear. The CDR3 has 12 residues. CDR1 is SNHLY and CDR2 is FYNNEI in the germline V gene. The V gene lost 8 bases and the J gene lost 1 base, with 8 bases spanning the gap. CDR3 sequence reads: CASAPVQETQYF. The CDR3 DNA reads as TGTGCCAGCGCGCCGGTCCAAGAGACCCAGTACTTC.

This clone was detected only a few times. The chain carries TRBV6-6 and TRBJ1-1, with 8 bases that match TRBD1. CDR3 length: 15 amino acids. J was trimmed by 0 bases and V by 4 bases; bases with no gene match: 4. CDR1 MNHNY and CDR2 SVGAGI come from the germline V gene (reference sequence). As DNA, the CDR3 is TGTGCCAGCAGTTCTAGACAGGGGATGAACACTGAAGCTTTCTTT. The encoded protein is CASSSRQGMNTEAFF.

V gene TRBV6-1 combines with J gene TRBJ2-3, with D perhaps given as TRBD1 or TRBD2 (5 bases each). CDR1 and CDR2 (germline): MNHNS, SASEGT. This CDR3 has 14 amino acids. Trimming took off 7 bases at V and 6 bases at J, with 17 bases between the two ends. The CDR3 DNA is TGTGCCAGCACCTGGGGCGGGTCGGGGGATACGCAGTATTTT. It is translated as CASTWGGSGDTQYF.

The chain uses TRBV2 and TRBJ2-1, with TRBD2 as a possible D gene (5 bases). This CDR3 has 15 residues. Germline CDR1 and CDR2: SNHLY and FYNNEI. V was cut by 6 bases and J by 2 bases, with 14 bases left in between. CDR3 DNA sequence: TGTGCCAGCAGCCAAGTAGGACTCCCCTACAATGAGCAGTTCTTC. Translating gives CASSQVGLPYNEQFF.

This clone was counted only a few times. The chain carries TRBV19 and TRBJ1-5; D unclear. V dropped 7 bases and J dropped 0 bases, with 10 bases sitting between them. Germline V gene data show CDR1 as LNHDA and CDR2 as SQIVND (reference sequence). There are 14 residues in the CDR3. This CDR3 reads CASNGWDSNQPQHF. The DNA of the CDR3 is TGTGCCAGTAATGGGTGGGATAGCAATCAGCCCCAGCATTTT.

The V and J genes are TRBV11-2 and TRBJ2-2; 10 bases agree with TRBD2. Germline-derived CDR1 and CDR2 are SGHAT and FQNNGV. V lost 5 bases and J lost 3; bases outside the gene matches: 9. The CDR3 is made up of 17 amino acids. CDR3 nucleotide sequence: TGTGCCAGCAGCCCCAGAGCGGGGGGGTTTCACACCGGGGAGCTGTTTTTT. Translation: CASSPRAGGFHTGELFF.

This sequence joins TRBV25-1 and TRBJ1-4, with a weak D call TRBD1 (5 bases). The CDR3 has 14 residues. CDR1 is MGHDK, CDR2 SYGVNS, per germline. CDR3 nucleotides: TGTGCAGCAGGGTGGTGGGGAAGGAATGAAAAACTGTTTTTT. This translates into CAAGWWGRNEKLFF. Full variable domain (rest looked up from reference TRBV25-1 and TRBJ1-4): EADIYQTPRYLVIGTGKKITLECSQTMGHDKMYWYQQDPGMELHLIHYSYGVNSTEKGDLSSESTVSRIRTEHFPLTLESARPSHTSQYLCAAGWWGRNEKLFFGSGTQLSVL.

This clone was seen a few times. This chain uses TRBV6-1 with TRBJ2-5, with D possibly matching TRBD1 (7 bases). Germline lookup yields CDR1 MNHNS and CDR2 SASEGT. V lost 8 bases, J lost 4 bases, and 17 bases lay in between. This CDR3 comprises 14 residues. This CDR3 is CASVPGGQRETQYF. CDR3 sequence (DNA): TGTGCCAGCGTCCCAGGGGGGCAAAGAGAGACCCAGTACTTC.

V gene TRBV5-6 combines with J gene TRBJ2-7, with 9 nucleotides matching TRBD1. The length of the CDR3 is 14 residues. With V trimmed by 3 bases and J by 3 bases, 4 bases remained unmatched. The germline V gene has CDR1 SGHDT and CDR2 YYEEEE. The CDR3 protein is CASSSTGGGYEQYV. For the CDR3, the DNA is TGTGCCAGCAGCTCGACAGGGGGAGGCTACGAGCAGTACGTC.

This clone has a handful of counts. The chain is built from TRBV10-2 and TRBJ2-5, with no clear D. This CDR3 is 12 amino acids long. Germline CDR1 reads WSHSY; CDR2 reads SAAADI. The germline V and J ends were trimmed by 1 base and 4 bases, with 4 bases remaining between them. In nucleotides, the CDR3 is TGCGCCAGCAGTGAGTTCCGAGAGACCCAGTACTTC. As protein: CASSEFRETQYF.

The chain is built from TRBV6-4 and TRBJ2-7; no definite D call. Germline CDR1 MRHNA, CDR2 SNTAGT. The V gene lost 4 bases and the J gene lost 2 bases, with 9 bases spanning the gap. The length of the CDR3 is 13 residues. The CDR3 loop reads CASSVSYTYEQYV. The CDR3, as DNA: TGTGCCAGCAGTGTGTCGTACACCTACGAGCAGTACGTC.

A single count supports this clone. This chain links TRBV5-4 with TRBJ2-1; 8 bases align to TRBD2. The V segment lost 4 bases and the J segment 8 bases; nucleotides outside the gene matches: 11. This CDR3 has 15 residues. CDR1 is SGHNT, CDR2 YYREEE, per germline (reference sequence). The DNA for the CDR3 is TGTGCCAGCAGCCAAGAGGGGACTAGTTTCGATGAGCAGTTCTTC. Its translation: CASSQEGTSFDEQFF.

This clone was seen more than once but under ten times. This rearrangement joins TRBV11-2 to TRBJ2-5, with D perhaps TRBD1 (5 bases). The CDR3 sequence is 15 residues long. The V end was cut by 5 bases, the J end by 0 bases, with 13 bases between. The germline V gene has CDR1 SGHAT and CDR2 FQNNGV. CDR3 residues: CASSLFKGYQETQYF. The CDR3 region has the DNA TGTGCCAGCAGCCTCTTCAAGGGGTACCAAGAGACCCAGTACTTC.

This clone was recorded at least ten times. This sequence joins TRBV7-2 and TRBJ2-1; 7 bases align to TRBD1. The CDR3 spans 15 residues. After removal of 6 bases from V and 5 bases from J, the junction contained 10 bases not matched to a gene. Germline loops: CDR1 SGHTA, CDR2 FQGNSA. CDR3: CASSANRGINNEQFF. CDR3 in DNA: TGTGCCAGCAGTGCTAACAGGGGTATCAACAATGAGCAGTTCTTC.

In this sample, this clone turned up a few times. The rearrangement uses TRBV7-9 and TRBJ2-3, with D maybe TRBD2 (5 bases). CDR1 and CDR2 from the germline V gene are SEHNR and FQNEAQ (reference sequence). The CDR3 contains 16 residues. The V end was cut by 0 bases, the J end by 4 bases, with 14 bases between. The CDR3 loop is CASSLAGLTGSDTQYF. The CDR3 region has the DNA TGTGCCAGCAGCTTAGCAGGCCTCACGGGATCAGATACGCAGTATTTT.

The chain has TRBV7-6 and TRBJ2-5; 9 positions agree with TRBD1. The CDR3 spans 15 residues. The J segment lost 4 bases and the V segment lost 2 bases, leaving 5 bases of the junction unmatched. From germline, CDR1 is SGHVS and CDR2 FNYEAQ. The CDR3 spells CASSLSGTGTETQYF. In DNA form, the CDR3 reads TGTGCCAGCAGCTTATCCGGGACAGGGACAGAGACCCAGTACTTC.

This clone showed up just a few times. The genes are TRBV7-9 and TRBJ2-1; D may be TRBD2 (5 bases). Looked up from germline, CDR1 is SEHNR and CDR2 is FQNEAQ (reference sequence). Trimming pared 7 bases from V and 3 bases from J, leaving 16 bases between. The CDR3 spans 15 residues. This chain's CDR3 is CASTPAGQNYNEQFF. CDR3 nucleotide sequence: TGTGCCAGCACCCCCGCGGGTCAGAACTACAATGAGCAGTTCTTC.

The CDR3 sequence: CAWSVLGIETQYF. CDR3 coding DNA: TGTGCCTGGAGTGTACTAGGGATTGAGACCCAGTACTTC. V gene TRBV30 combines with J gene TRBJ2-5; possible D gene TRBD2, 5 bases. Germline assignment: CDR1 GTSNPN and CDR2 SVGIG (reference sequence). CDR3 length equals 13 residues. V was clipped by 0 bases and J by 5 bases, with 10 bases between them.

There are a few counts of this clone. V gene TRBV19 combines with J gene TRBJ2-5, with 8 nucleotides matching TRBD1. In germline, CDR1 is LNHDA, CDR2 SQIVND (reference sequence). V lost 6 bases and J lost 1; bases outside the gene matches: 13. The CDR3 length is 17 residues. CDR3 protein: CASRRTDPGQGQETQYF. The CDR3 bases are TGTGCCAGTAGAAGAACCGACCCCGGACAGGGCCAAGAGACCCAGTACTTC.

V is TRBV11-3 and J is TRBJ2-2; D gene unclear. This CDR3 comprises 13 residues. From germline, CDR1 is SGHNT and CDR2 YENEEA. Between the trimmed V and J ends, which lost 5 bases and 8 bases, there was a span of 12 bases. The CDR3 loop reads CASSHESVGELFF. For the CDR3, the DNA is TGTGCCAGCAGCCACGAATCCGTTGGGGAGCTGTTTTTT.

The sample holds a few counts of this clone. The rearrangement joins TRBV5-5 to TRBJ2-5; D not certain. Between the trimmed V and J ends, which lost 3 bases and 2 bases, there was a span of 8 bases. Germline V CDR1 and CDR2: SGHKS, YYEKEE (reference sequence). CDR3 length: 13 residues. CDR3 in amino acids: CASSSPRQETQYF. CDR3 in DNA: TGTGCCAGCAGCTCCCCTCGGCAAGAGACCCAGTACTTC.

V is TRBV30 and J is TRBJ2-2; D might be TRBD1 (5 bases). Germline V gene lookup returns CDR1 GTSNPN and CDR2 SVGIG (reference sequence). V was cut by 7 bases and J by 0 bases, with 9 bases left in between. This CDR3 has 13 residues. The CDR3 DNA sequence: TGTGCCTCGACAGTAACGAACACCGGGGAGCTGTTTTTT. It translates to CASTVTNTGELFF. Full variable domain (outside the CDR3, taken from reference TRBV30 and TRBJ2-2): SQTIHQWPATLVQPVGSPLSLECTVEGTSNPNLYWYRQAAGRGLQLLFYSVGIGQISSEVPQNLSASRPQDRQFILSSKKLLLSDSGFYLCASTVTNTGELFFGEGSRLTVL.